The 22 T cell receptor beta chains below come from one sample, sequenced in a study of T cell clonotyping in hematopoietic cell transplantation. Method: immunoSEQ multiplex PCR; TCRdb's copy keeps in-frame clones and lacks some. Of 4,500 to 5,000 clones in the sample, less than 95% were seen once. The sample consisted of peripheral blood mononuclear cells. All receptors come from a middle-aged man in good health. Some clones in this sample may be carry-over from other donors' samples.

This rearrangement joins TRBV4-1 to TRBJ2-5; a weak D match, TRBD2 (5 bases). The V gene's germline CDR1 is MGHRA and CDR2 YSYEKL. V lost 4 bases and J 14 bases, leaving 23 bases between the germline ends. CDR3 length equals 14 residues. Here the CDR3 DNA reads TGCGCCAGCAGCCCCGAAGGGTATTATGTCGGGGTTTACTTC. Translated: CASSPEGYYVGVYF.

The genes are TRBV27 and TRBJ2-7, with 7 bases fitting TRBD1. Germline values: CDR1 MNHEY, CDR2 SMNVEV (reference sequence). This CDR3 is built from 17 residues. Unmatched junction bases numbered 13, after V lost 5 bases and J lost 0 bases. The CDR3, as DNA: TGTGCCAGCAGTGTACACAGGGGACCAAGTATCTCCTACGAGCAGTACTTC. This encodes CASSVHRGPSISYEQYF.

The V and J genes are TRBV28 and TRBJ1-5, with D possibly being TRBD1 (5 bases). CDR3 length equals 19 residues. Per the germline V gene, CDR1 is MDHEN and CDR2 is SYDVKM. V lost 5 bases, J lost 0 bases, and 23 bases lay in between. The CDR3 nucleotides are TGTGCCAGCAGTGAGGTCGGGCAGGGCACCCAGTATAGCAATCAGCCCCAGCATTTT. This encodes CASSEVGQGTQYSNQPQHF.

This rearrangement joins TRBV9 to TRBJ1-4; weak D call: TRBD1 (5 bases). Germline CDR1 reads SGDLS; CDR2 reads YYNGEE. V was pared by 4 bases and J by 7 bases, with 17 bases between. CDR3 size: 15 residues. CDR3: CASSFSGGGGEKLFF. DNA for the CDR3: TGTGCCAGCAGCTTCAGCGGTGGGGGTGGTGAAAAACTGTTTTTT. The full variable domain, rest sourced from reference TRBV9 and TRBJ1-4, is DSGVTQTPKHLITATGQRVTLRCSPRSGDLSVYWYQQSLDQGLQFLIQYYNGEERAKGNILERFSAQQFPDLHSELNLSSLELGDSALYFCASSFSGGGGEKLFFGSGTQLSVL.

J is TRBJ2-5 and V is TRBV2; D remains ambiguous. The CDR3 covers 12 residues. CDR1 and CDR2 from the germline V gene are SNHLY and FYNNEI. V shed 6 bases and J shed 1 base, with 6 bases lying between them. Written as DNA, the CDR3 is TGTGCCAGCAGGAGGAGCCAAGAGACCCAGTACTTC. Its protein product is CASRRSQETQYF.

This chain links TRBV19 with TRBJ1-5, with 11 bases lining up with TRBD1. The trim removed 4 bases at V and 0 bases at J, leaving 8 bases unmatched. The CDR3 runs 18 residues. Germline CDR1 is LNHDA and CDR2 is SQIVND (reference sequence). CDR3 in amino acids: CASSKDRGRVYSNQPQHF. CDR3 in DNA: TGTGCCAGTAGTAAGGACAGGGGGCGCGTATATAGCAATCAGCCCCAGCATTTT.

V usage is TRBV7-9 and J usage is TRBJ1-1; 7 bases are a match to TRBD1. The germline gives CDR1 SEHNR, CDR2 FQNEAQ (reference sequence). This CDR3 spans 15 amino acids. V dropped 2 bases and J dropped 5; count of bases not matched to a gene: 8. In DNA form, the CDR3 reads TGTGCCAGCAGCTTATTGAGGCAGGGGGGGACTGAAGCTTTCTTT. Translating it yields CASSLLRQGGTEAFF.

This chain links TRBV19 with TRBJ2-7; weak D call: TRBD1 (6 bases). The length of the CDR3 is 14 residues. Deletions cut 5 bases from V and 5 bases from J, with 16 bases between. Germline V lookup: CDR1 LNHDA, CDR2 SQIVND (reference sequence). CDR3 sequence (DNA): TGTGCCAGTAGTCCCAGGGGCGACTTAGACGAGCAGTACTTC. It yields the protein CASSPRGDLDEQYF. Based on the CDR3 plus reference TRBV19 and TRBJ2-7, the full variable domain is DGGITQSPKYLFRKEGQNVTLSCEQNLNHDAMYWYRQDPGQGLRLIYYSQIVNDFQKGDIAEGYSVSREKKESFPLTVTSAQKNPTAFYLCASSPRGDLDEQYFGPGTRLTVT.

This clone was counted only a few times. The chain employs TRBV11-2 and TRBJ2-7; D may be TRBD2 (5 bases). Trimming took off 6 bases at V and 0 bases at J, with 9 bases between the two ends. The CDR3 has 13 amino acids. Germline CDR1 is SGHAT and CDR2 is FQNNGV. The CDR3 DNA follows: TGTGCCAGCAGTTATACTAGCTCCTACGAGCAGTACTTC. It is translated as CASSYTSSYEQYF.

J is TRBJ2-5 and V is TRBV6-1; possible D gene TRBD1, 6 bases. Germline V CDR1 and CDR2: MNHNS, SASEGT. The CDR3 has 14 amino acids. V was cut by 6 bases and J by 4 bases, with 15 bases left in between. CDR3 amino acids: CASRTWTVRETQYF. The DNA of the CDR3 is TGTGCCAGCAGGACGTGGACAGTGCGAGAGACCCAGTACTTC.

This clone has only one observation. The gene calls are TRBV5-5 and TRBJ2-6; D is perhaps TRBD1 (6 bases). Germline V gene data show CDR1 as SGHKS and CDR2 as YYEKEE (reference sequence). The CDR3 contains 16 residues. With 5 bases removed from V and 0 bases from J, the gap between germline ends came to 12 bases. DNA of the CDR3: TGTGCCAGCAGGCCTCCAGGGGACTCTGGGGCCAACGTCCTGACTTTC. This gives the protein CASRPPGDSGANVLTF.

The chain employs TRBV5-1 and TRBJ1-6, with 7 positions matching TRBD1. The trim removed 0 bases at V and 0 bases at J, leaving 6 bases unmatched. The CDR3 has 18 residues. Germline V CDR1 and CDR2: SGHRS, YFSETQ. The CDR3 DNA follows: TGCGCCAGCAGCTTGGAGGAGACAGGGCGCTCCTATAATTCACCCCTCCACTTT. Protein sequence: CASSLEETGRSYNSPLHF.

V is TRBV7-2 and J is TRBJ2-2; D perhaps matches TRBD1 (5 bases). Germline V gene lookup returns CDR1 SGHTA and CDR2 FQGNSA. V shed 2 bases and J shed 6 bases, with 10 bases lying between them. CDR3 length equals 14 residues. The CDR3 reads CASSLSQAAGELFF. Here the CDR3 DNA reads TGTGCCAGCAGCTTATCACAGGCAGCCGGGGAGCTGTTTTTT.

This clone has only a few counts. The chain combines TRBV9 with TRBJ1-2; 7 positions match TRBD1. Looked up from germline, CDR1 is SGDLS and CDR2 is YYNGEE. CDR3 length equals 14 residues. V shed 1 base, J shed 1 base, and the junction held 1 base outside the gene matches. CDR3 amino acids: CASSVRQGNYGYTF. CDR3 DNA sequence: TGTGCCAGCAGCGTAAGACAGGGTAACTATGGCTACACCTTC.

This chain connects TRBV6-5 to TRBJ1-2, with D unclear. Germline V gives CDR1 MNHEY, CDR2 SVGAGI. The V and J ends lost 0 bases and 4 bases respectively, with 9 bases between them. The length of the CDR3 is 14 residues. This CDR3 reads CASSYSRAPYGYTF. The CDR3, as DNA: TGTGCCAGCAGTTACTCGCGAGCCCCCTATGGCTACACCTTC.

The V gene is TRBV11-3, the J gene TRBJ2-3; D gene ambiguous. Germline V gene lookup returns CDR1 SGHNT and CDR2 YENEEA. Deletions cut 1 base from V and 4 bases from J, with 3 bases between. This CDR3 has 12 residues. CDR3 loop: CASSLVADTQYF. The CDR3 DNA reads TGTGCCAGCAGCTTAGTGGCAGATACGCAGTATTTT.

V gene TRBV5-1 combines with J gene TRBJ2-3, with D tentatively TRBD2 (5 bases). The V and J ends lost 2 bases and 10 bases respectively, with 14 bases between them. The CDR3 runs to 13 residues. Germline V gives CDR1 SGHRS, CDR2 YFSETQ. The CDR3 loop is CASSLGLQEAQYF. The CDR3 DNA is TGCGCCAGCAGCTTAGGCCTCCAGGAGGCGCAGTATTTT.

V gene TRBV7-3 combines with J gene TRBJ2-3, with 7 positions matching TRBD1. The CDR3 runs to 15 residues. The ends lost 3 bases at V and 1 base at J; junction bases unmatched: 4. CDR1 SGHTA and CDR2 FQGTGA come from the germline V gene. Here the CDR3 DNA reads TGTGCCAGCAGCTTCACCGGGACAGGCACAGATACGCAGTATTTT. This encodes CASSFTGTGTDTQYF.

This rearrangement joins TRBV18 to TRBJ2-3; 9 nucleotides line up with TRBD2. The germline V gene encodes CDR1 KGHSH and CDR2 LQKENI. The V segment lost 2 bases and the J segment 2 bases; nucleotides outside the gene matches: 11. The CDR3 runs 18 residues. CDR3 sequence: CASSPALIAGANTDTQYF. CDR3 DNA sequence: TGTGCCAGCTCACCAGCCCTGATAGCGGGGGCTAACACAGATACGCAGTATTTT.

The chain has TRBV6-5 and TRBJ2-7; TRBD2 is a possible D gene (6 bases). CDR3 length: 14 residues. With 5 bases removed from V and 0 bases from J, the gap between germline ends came to 11 bases. CDR1 MNHEY and CDR2 SVGAGI come from the germline V gene. The DNA for the CDR3 is TGTGCCAGCAGTAGGGACTCAATCTCCTACGAGCAGTACTTC. It translates to CASSRDSISYEQYF.

Only a few counts were recorded for this clone. V is TRBV7-6 and J is TRBJ2-7; TRBD1 aligns across 9 bases. With V trimmed by 5 bases and J by 5 bases, 10 bases remained unmatched. Germline CDR1 reads SGHVS; CDR2 reads FNYEAQ. The CDR3 length is 15 residues. CDR3 sequence: CASSLTGTGSDEQYF. The DNA of the CDR3 is TGTGCCAGCAGCCTTACGGGGACAGGGAGCGACGAGCAGTACTTC.

The V call is TRBV4-2, the J call TRBJ2-7; perhaps TRBD2 as D (5 bases). Trimming removed 2 bases at V and 5 bases at J, with 13 bases between. Germline lookup yields CDR1 LGHNA and CDR2 YNFKEQ. CDR3 length equals 14 residues. CDR3 in amino acids: CASSQLGGSNEQYF. CDR3 sequence (DNA): TGTGCCAGCAGCCAATTAGGAGGCTCGAACGAGCAGTACTTC.